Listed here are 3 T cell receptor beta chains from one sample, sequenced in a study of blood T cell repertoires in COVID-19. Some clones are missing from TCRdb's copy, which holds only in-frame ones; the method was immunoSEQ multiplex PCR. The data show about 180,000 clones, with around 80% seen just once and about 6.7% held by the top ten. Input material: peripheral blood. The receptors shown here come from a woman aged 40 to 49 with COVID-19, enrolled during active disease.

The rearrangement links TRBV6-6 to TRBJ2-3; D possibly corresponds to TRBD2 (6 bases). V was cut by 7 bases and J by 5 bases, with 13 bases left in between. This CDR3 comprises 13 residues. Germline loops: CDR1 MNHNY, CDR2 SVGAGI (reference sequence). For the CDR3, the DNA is TGTGCCAGCAAGGATAGCGGTGGAGATACGCAGTATTTT. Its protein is CASKDSGGDTQYF.

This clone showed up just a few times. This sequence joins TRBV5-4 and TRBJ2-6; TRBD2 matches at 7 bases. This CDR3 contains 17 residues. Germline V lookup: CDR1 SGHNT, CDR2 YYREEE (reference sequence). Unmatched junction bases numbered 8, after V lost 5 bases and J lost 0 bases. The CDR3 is CASSKGGGLSGANVLTF. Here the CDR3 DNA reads TGTGCCAGCAGTAAAGGCGGGGGACTCTCTGGGGCCAACGTCCTGACTTTC.

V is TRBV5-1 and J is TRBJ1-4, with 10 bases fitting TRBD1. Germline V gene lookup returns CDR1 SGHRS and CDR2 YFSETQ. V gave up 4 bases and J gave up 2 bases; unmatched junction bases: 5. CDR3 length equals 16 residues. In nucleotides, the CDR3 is TGCGCCAGCAGCCGTGGACAGGGGGTTACTAATGAAAAACTGTTTTTT. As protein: CASSRGQGVTNEKLFF.